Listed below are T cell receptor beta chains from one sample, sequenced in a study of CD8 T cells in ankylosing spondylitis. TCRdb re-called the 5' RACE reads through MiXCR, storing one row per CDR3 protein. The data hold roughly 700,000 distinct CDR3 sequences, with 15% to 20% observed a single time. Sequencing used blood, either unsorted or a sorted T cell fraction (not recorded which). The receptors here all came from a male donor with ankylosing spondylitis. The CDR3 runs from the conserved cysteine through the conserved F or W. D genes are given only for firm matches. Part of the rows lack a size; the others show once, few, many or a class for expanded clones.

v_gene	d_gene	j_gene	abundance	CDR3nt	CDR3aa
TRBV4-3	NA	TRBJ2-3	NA	TGCGCCAGCAGCCCGGACGTCGCAGATACGCAGTATTTT	CASSPDVADTQYF
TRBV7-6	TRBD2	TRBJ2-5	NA	TGTGCCAGCAGCCTTACAGAGACTAGCGGGATTTATGAGACCCAGTACTTC	CASSLTETSGIYETQYF
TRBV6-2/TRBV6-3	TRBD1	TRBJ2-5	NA	TGTGCCAGCCACAGGGGGGTAAGCCAGCAAGAGACCCAGTACTTC	CASHRGVSQQETQYF
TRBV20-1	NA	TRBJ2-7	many	TGCAGTGCTAGTCGGGATTACGAGCAGTACTTC	CSASRDYEQYF
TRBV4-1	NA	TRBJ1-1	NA	TGCGCCAGCAGCCTACACCGGACAGAATCCACTGAAGCTTTCTTT	CASSLHRTESTEAFF
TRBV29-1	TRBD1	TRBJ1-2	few	TGCAGCGTTACCGGACAGGGGTGGCGTGGCTACACCTTC	CSVTGQGWRGYTF
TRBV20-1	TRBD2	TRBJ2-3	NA	TGCAGTGCTAGAGATAGCGGGAGAAGCACAGATACGCAGTATTTT	CSARDSGRSTDTQYF
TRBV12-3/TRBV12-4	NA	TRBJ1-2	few	TGTGCCACCTTGGTGCAGGGGAGAGGCTACACCTTC	CATLVQGRGYTF
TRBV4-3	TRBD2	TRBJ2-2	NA	TGCGCCAGCAGCCAGGGAGCGGGAGGGCCCCGGGGGACCGGGGAGCTGTTTTTT	CASSQGAGGPRGTGELFF
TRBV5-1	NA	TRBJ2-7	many	TGCGCCAGCAGCTTGTACTCAGGGCTTGACGAGCAGTACTTC	CASSLYSGLDEQYF
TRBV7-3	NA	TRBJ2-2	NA	TGTGCCAGCAGCCCCCATAGCGGAGCGAACACCGGGGAGCTGTTTTTT	CASSPHSGANTGELFF
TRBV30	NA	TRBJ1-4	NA	TGTGCCTGGAGTCCGGGGGAAAAACTGTTTTTT	CAWSPGEKLFF